This is a list of T cell receptor beta chains from one sample in a study of T cell responses to AZD1222 COVID-19 vaccine. Using immunoSEQ multiplex PCR, the repertoire was profiled, and TCRdb retains in-frame clones only, with some absent. The sample lists more than 95,000 clones, around 89% occurring once. Sequenced here: peripheral blood, sampled 28 days after the second AZD1222 dose. The receptor source for this set is an adult who received the AZD1222 COVID-19 vaccine. Both conserved end residues are part of each CDR3. D genes are given only for firm matches. Some rows mark clone size as missing; the rest say once, few, many or name a class of expanded clone.

V	size	J	D	DNA	CDR3
TRBV5-1	NA	TRBJ1-2	NA	TGCGCCAGCAGCCGTGAAGCGAGCTATGGCTACACCTTC	CASSREASYGYTF
TRBV6-7	NA	TRBJ1-4	NA	TGTGCCAGCAGGATTCTTACAGCGGGGGGCTCTAATGAAAAACTGTTTTTT	CASRILTAGGSNEKLFF
TRBV19	NA	TRBJ2-5	NA	TGTGCCAGAGCCTGGGATTTTCCTAAAGAGACCCAGTACTTC	CARAWDFPKETQYF
TRBV5-6	few	TRBJ2-1	TRBD2	TGTGCCAGCAGCTCCCGAAGAGGACTAGCGGGGGACAATGAGCAGTTCTTC	CASSSRRGLAGDNEQFF
TRBV9	NA	TRBJ2-7	NA	TGTGCCAGCAGCGTAGTGGACGACTACGAGCAGTACTTC	CASSVVDDYEQYF
TRBV3-1/TRBV3-2	few	TRBJ2-2	TRBD1	TGTGCCAGCAGCCAAGCGAGGGACAGGGAAACCGCGAACACCGGGGAGCTGTTTTTT	CASSQARDRETANTGELFF
TRBV28	NA	TRBJ1-2	NA	TGTGCCAGCAGTACCGCCCGGAGGAGATTGGGCTTCGCAGGCTACACCTTC	CASSTARRRLGFAGYTF
TRBV7-2	NA	TRBJ2-1	NA	TGTGCCAGCAGCTTAGGTGGGGGCAGTAGGACCCGCAATGAGCAGTTCTTC	CASSLGGGSRTRNEQFF
TRBV7-9	once	TRBJ2-4	TRBD2	TGTGCCAGCAGCCTGGGGACTAGCGGGAGGAGGGGAAACATTCAGTACTTC	CASSLGTSGRRGNIQYF
TRBV3-1/TRBV3-2	NA	TRBJ2-7	NA	TGTGCCAGCAGCCAAGTAGATGGTTACGAGCAGTACTTC	CASSQVDGYEQYF
TRBV27	NA	TRBJ2-7	TRBD1	TGTGCCAGCAGTTTGGAGACAGGGGCCGGCGAGCAGTACTTC	CASSLETGAGEQYF
TRBV21-1	NA	TRBJ2-5	NA	TGTGCCAGCAGCAAAGGGGGCTGTAGCGAGACCCAGTACTTC	CASSKGGCSETQYF
TRBV6-6	NA	TRBJ1-1	TRBD1	TGTGCCAGCAGTCCGGACAGGGGGCAAAAAGCGGACACTGAAGCTTTCTTT	CASSPDRGQKADTEAFF
TRBV10-3	NA	TRBJ1-4	NA	TGTGCCATCAGTGGGGGACCAACAAATGAAAAACTGTTTTTT	CAISGGPTNEKLFF
TRBV4-1	NA	TRBJ2-5	NA	TGCGCCAGCAGCCTATGGCCGGGACTGAAAGAGACCCAGTACTTC	CASSLWPGLKETQYF
TRBV6-5	NA	TRBJ2-7	NA	TGTGCCAGCAGCACAGAGAGCTCCTACGAGCAGTACTTC	CASSTESSYEQYF
TRBV3-1/TRBV3-2	NA	TRBJ2-1	NA	TGTGCCAGCAGCCAAGGTACTGAGCAGTTCTTC	CASSQGTEQFF
TRBV7-3	NA	TRBJ2-1	NA	TGTGCCAGCAGCTTATTACCATCGACGGGAAGCTCCTACAATGAGCAGTTCTTC	CASSLLPSTGSSYNEQFF
TRBV6-2/TRBV6-3	few	TRBJ2-7	TRBD1	TGTGCCAGCAGTTCGTTGCAGGGACAGGACCCCATCTACGAGCAGTACTTC	CASSSLQGQDPIYEQYF
TRBV3-1/TRBV3-2	few	TRBJ2-5	NA	TGTGCCAGCAGCCAAGAGACCCAGTACTTC	CASSQETQYF
TRBV7-2	NA	TRBJ2-7	NA	TGTGCCAGCAGCTTAGCGGGGGTAAACGAGCAGTACTTC	CASSLAGVNEQYF
TRBV27	NA	TRBJ1-2	TRBD1	TGTGCCAGCAGTTTCCCAGGGGGCAGGGGCTACACCTTC	CASSFPGGRGYTF
TRBV28	NA	TRBJ2-3	NA	TGTGCCAGCAGTTTAGCGGGGCCCACAGATACGCAGTATTTT	CASSLAGPTDTQYF
TRBV29-1	NA	TRBJ1-1	TRBD1	TGCAGCGTTGATACCGGGACAGGGCATACTGAAGCTTTCTTT	CSVDTGTGHTEAFF
TRBV4-3	NA	TRBJ1-3	NA	TGCGCCAGCAGCCAAGCCTCAGTACTTGGAAACACCATATATTTT	CASSQASVLGNTIYF
TRBV7-9	NA	TRBJ2-3	NA	TGTGCCAGCAGCGTACACGGGCCCCGCACAGATACGCAGTATTTT	CASSVHGPRTDTQYF
TRBV7-2	NA	TRBJ2-3	NA	TGTGCCAGCGGGATTGGGGGGGGCCAAAGGGATACGCAGTATTTT	CASGIGGGQRDTQYF
TRBV19	NA	TRBJ1-2	NA	TGTGCCAGTAGGACTTCTGGGGGCCGGCGGACTTATGGCTACACCTTC	CASRTSGGRRTYGYTF
TRBV12-3/TRBV12-4	NA	TRBJ2-5	NA	TGTGCCAGCAGTTTGGCGGAGACCCAGTACTTC	CASSLAETQYF
TRBV7-9	NA	TRBJ2-1	TRBD1	TGTGCCAGCAGTTACCGGGACAGACCCTACAATGAGCAGTTCTTC	CASSYRDRPYNEQFF
TRBV7-2	few	TRBJ1-5	TRBD1	TGTGCCAGCAGCTTAGGGACAGGGAACCAGCCCCAGCATTTT	CASSLGTGNQPQHF
TRBV7-2	NA	TRBJ2-1	NA	TGTGCCAGCAGCTTAGCCGTCGGGAGCTCCTACAATGAGCAGTTCTTC	CASSLAVGSSYNEQFF
TRBV9	NA	TRBJ1-4	NA	TGTGCCAGCAGCGTGATGACAGGCCTTAATGAAAAACTGTTTTTT	CASSVMTGLNEKLFF
TRBV4-2	NA	TRBJ2-3	TRBD2	TGTGCCAGCAGCCAAGAGACAGCTAGCGGGAGGGCCGGGACAGATACGCAGTATTTT	CASSQETASGRAGTDTQYF
TRBV5-1	NA	TRBJ2-7	TRBD1	TGCGCCAGCAGCACCGTCGGGACAGGGGCATACGAGCAGTACTTC	CASSTVGTGAYEQYF
TRBV9	once	TRBJ2-7	NA	TGTGCCAGCAGCGCCTACGTGGATGACTACGAGCAGTACTTC	CASSAYVDDYEQYF
TRBV25-1	NA	TRBJ1-2	NA	TGTGCCAGCAATGGACGGGATGGCTACACCTTC	CASNGRDGYTF
TRBV7-9	NA	TRBJ2-5	TRBD1	TGTGCCAGCAGCTTAGCTTCGGGGACAGGAGAGACCCAGTACTTC	CASSLASGTGETQYF
TRBV6-4	NA	TRBJ2-7	TRBD2	TGTGCCAGCAGCCCTAGCGGGGGCCTCTACGAGCAGTACTTC	CASSPSGGLYEQYF
TRBV6-5	NA	TRBJ2-5	NA	TGTGCCAGCAGCGACATTCAGACCCAGTACTTC	CASSDIQTQYF
TRBV11-1	NA	TRBJ2-7	NA	TGTGCCAGCAGCTCTGCGGACCGGTTAGAGCAGTACTTC	CASSSADRLEQYF
TRBV4-3	once	TRBJ1-3	NA	TGCGCCAGCAGCCAAGCTCACTCTGGAAACACCATATATTTT	CASSQAHSGNTIYF
TRBV7-2	NA	TRBJ2-3	TRBD2	TGTGCCAGCAGCTTAGTTTCCCTCCTAGCGGGAGGAGGAGATACGCAGTATTTT	CASSLVSLLAGGGDTQYF
TRBV5-4	NA	TRBJ1-1	NA	TGTGCCAGCAGCTTGGCCGTCGGGGTGAGCACTGAAGCTTTCTTT	CASSLAVGVSTEAFF
TRBV9	NA	TRBJ2-3	NA	TGTGCCAGCAGCGTAGGGAATAGCGGAAGCACAGATACGCAGTATTTT	CASSVGNSGSTDTQYF
TRBV4-3	NA	TRBJ2-1	TRBD2	TGCGCCAGCAGCCAACTACTAGCGGGTGAGCAGTTCTTC	CASSQLLAGEQFF
TRBV11-2	once	TRBJ2-7	NA	TGTGCCAGCAGCTCTTTGTCCTACGAGCAGTACTTC	CASSSLSYEQYF
TRBV3-1/TRBV3-2	NA	TRBJ2-2	TRBD1	TGTGCCAGCAGCCAAGGAATCCCGGGACAGGGCACCGGGGAGCTGTTTTTT	CASSQGIPGQGTGELFF
TRBV7-3	NA	TRBJ2-1	NA	TGTGCCAGCAGCTCCGACGGGGGGCGATGGTACAATGAGCAGTTCTTC	CASSSDGGRWYNEQFF
TRBV7-2	NA	TRBJ1-3	NA	TGTGCCAGCAGCTTAGGAGGGGCAGTTACAGCCTCTGGAAACACCATATATTTT	CASSLGGAVTASGNTIYF
TRBV29-1	NA	TRBJ2-1	TRBD2	TGCAGCGTTGAAGGCGGGAGCTCCTACAATGAGCAGTTCTTC	CSVEGGSSYNEQFF
TRBV7-9	NA	TRBJ2-5	NA	TGTGCCAGCAGCTTTCAGGACAGCCAAGAGACCCAGTACTTC	CASSFQDSQETQYF
TRBV30	NA	TRBJ1-4	NA	TGTGCCTGGAGTGATTACAGGGCGTGGGGTGAAAAACTGTTTTTT	CAWSDYRAWGEKLFF
TRBV28	NA	TRBJ2-7	NA	TGTGCCAGCAGACCTCCGGCAGGCGGCTACGAGCAGTACTTC	CASRPPAGGYEQYF